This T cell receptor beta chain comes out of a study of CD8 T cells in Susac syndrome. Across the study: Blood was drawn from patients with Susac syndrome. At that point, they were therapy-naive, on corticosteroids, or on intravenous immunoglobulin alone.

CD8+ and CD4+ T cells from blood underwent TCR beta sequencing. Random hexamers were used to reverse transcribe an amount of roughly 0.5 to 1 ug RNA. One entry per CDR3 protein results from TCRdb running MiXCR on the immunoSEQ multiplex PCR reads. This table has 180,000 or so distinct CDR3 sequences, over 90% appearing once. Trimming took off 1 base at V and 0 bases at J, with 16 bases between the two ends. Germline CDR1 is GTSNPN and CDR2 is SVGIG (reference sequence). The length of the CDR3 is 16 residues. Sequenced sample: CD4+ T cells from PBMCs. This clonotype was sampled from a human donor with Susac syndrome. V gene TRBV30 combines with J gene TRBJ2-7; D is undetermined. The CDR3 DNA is TGTGCCTGGAGTGGGATAAAGCCATTCCTCTCCTACGAGCAGTACTTC. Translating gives CAWSGIKPFLSYEQYF.